These T cell receptor beta chains were read from a single sample in a study of Ad26.COV2.S vaccination and SARS-CoV-2 variants. TCRdb's table, derived via immunoSEQ multiplex PCR, lists solely in-frame clones and lacks some. The sample records about 350,000 clones, roughly nine tenths being singletons. Here the sequenced sample was peripheral blood, taken in a trial of Ad26.COV2.S vaccine versus placebo. The receptors shown here come from a person aged 18 to 59 who received the Ad26.COV2.S COVID-19 vaccine or a placebo. CDR3s include the opening cysteine and the closing phenylalanine or tryptophan. D genes are given only for firm matches. Rows give clone size only sometimes, using once, few, many, or a class for an expanded clone.

d_call,clone_size,v_call,j_call,cdr3_aa,cdr3_nt
-,-,TRBV30,TRBJ1-5,CAWSVPATGYQPQHF,TGTGCCTGGAGTGTACCCGCCACGGGATATCAGCCCCAGCATTTT
TRBD1,-,TRBV30,TRBJ1-1,CAAEPGQVSEAFF,TGTGCCGCCGAGCCGGGACAGGTTTCTGAAGCTTTCTTT
-,-,TRBV7-3,TRBJ1-2,CASSPRTAAKAPQSFF,TGTGCCAGCAGCCCGCGGACTGCAGCTAAAGCCCCGCAATCCTTCTTC
-,-,TRBV30,TRBJ1-1,CAWLTFVNTEAFF,TGTGCCTGGCTGACATTCGTGAACACTGAAGCTTTCTTT
-,-,TRBV7-8,TRBJ1-6,CASSPFNSPLHF,TGTGCCAGCAGCCCCTTTAATTCACCCCTCCACTTT
-,few,TRBV4-1,TRBJ1-6,CASSQSRDSPLHF,TGCGCCAGCAGCCAATCCAGGGATTCACCCCTCCACTTT
-,once,TRBV13,TRBJ1-3,CASSLGATSGNTIYF,TGTGCCAGCAGCTTAGGAGCGACCTCTGGAAACACCATATATTTT
TRBD1,-,TRBV3-1/TRBV3-2,TRBJ2-7,CASSQKGQGYEQYF,TGTGCCAGCAGCCAAAAGGGACAGGGATACGAGCAGTACTTC
-,-,TRBV12-3/TRBV12-4,TRBJ2-1,CASTMGGNEQFF,TGTGCCAGCACTATGGGGGGCAATGAGCAGTTCTTC
TRBD2,-,TRBV28,TRBJ2-1,CASSLSGGFEQFF,TGTGCCAGCAGTCTTTCGGGGGGATTCGAGCAGTTCTTC
-,-,TRBV4-3,TRBJ1-5,CASSQEGDSNQPQHF,TGCGCCAGCAGCCAAGAGGGGGATAGCAATCAGCCCCAGCATTTT
-,-,TRBV5-4,TRBJ2-2,CASSSRGGTNTGELFF,TGTGCCAGCAGCTCCCGGGGAGGTACGAACACCGGGGAGCTGTTTTTT
-,-,TRBV7-8,TRBJ1-5,CASSPGTSLGPQHF,TGTGCCAGCAGCCCGGGGACAAGTCTGGGGCCCCAGCATTTT
-,once,TRBV25-1,TRBJ1-1,CASRGGGNTEAFF,TGTGCCAGCAGAGGAGGGGGGAACACTGAAGCTTTCTTT
-,few,TRBV7-2,TRBJ2-1,CASTRASAYNEQFF,TGTGCCAGCACCCGGGCGTCAGCCTACAATGAGCAGTTCTTC
-,-,TRBV5-6,TRBJ2-5,CASSLGGRETQYF,TGTGCCAGCAGCTTGGGAGGTCGAGAGACCCAGTACTTC
-,-,TRBV27,TRBJ1-2,CASTPSRRVGYGYTF,TGTGCCAGCACCCCCTCCCGGAGGGTTGGTTATGGCTACACCTTC
-,-,TRBV6-2/TRBV6-3,TRBJ2-7,CASSAPGGQYF,TGTGCCAGCAGTGCGCCTGGGGGGCAGTACTTC
-,-,TRBV7-8,TRBJ1-1,CASSLETNTEAFF,TGTGCCAGCAGCTTAGAGACGAACACTGAAGCTTTCTTT
-,once,TRBV2,TRBJ2-1,CATSQRVTYNEQFF,TGTGCCACCAGTCAGCGGGTGACTTACAATGAGCAGTTCTTC
-,once,TRBV28,TRBJ1-5,CASSFTTGTRQPQHF,TGTGCCAGCAGTTTTACTACAGGGACAAGACAGCCCCAGCATTTT
-,-,TRBV7-3,TRBJ1-5,CASSSGQPNQPQHF,TGTGCCAGCAGCTCCGGACAGCCCAATCAGCCCCAGCATTTT
-,-,TRBV12-5,TRBJ2-5,CASGPQGTQYF,TGTGCTAGTGGCCCTCAAGGGACCCAGTACTTC
-,-,TRBV28,TRBJ2-7,CASSLGEGQYYEQYF,TGTGCCAGCAGTTTGGGAGAAGGACAATACTACGAGCAGTACTTC
-,-,TRBV11-3,TRBJ1-1,CASSSLVGTEAFF,TGTGCCAGCAGCTCCCTAGTCGGCACTGAAGCTTTCTTT